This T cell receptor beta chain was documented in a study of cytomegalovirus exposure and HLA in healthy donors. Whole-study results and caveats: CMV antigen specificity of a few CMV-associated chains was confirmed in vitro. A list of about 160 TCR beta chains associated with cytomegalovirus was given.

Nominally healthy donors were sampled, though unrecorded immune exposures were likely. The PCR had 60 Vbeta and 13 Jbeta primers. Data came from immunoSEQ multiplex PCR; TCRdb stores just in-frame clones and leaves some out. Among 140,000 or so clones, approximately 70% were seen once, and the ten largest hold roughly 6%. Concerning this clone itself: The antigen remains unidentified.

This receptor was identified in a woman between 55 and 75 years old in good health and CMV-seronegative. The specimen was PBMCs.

CDR3 DNA: TGTGCCAGCAGCTTAAAGGAACCGGGACAGCAAGAGACCCAGTACTTC. Encoded protein: CASSLKEPGQQETQYF. V and J are TRBV7-8 and TRBJ2-5; 7 bases map to TRBD1. Germline V lookup: CDR1 SGHVS, CDR2 FQNEAQ. V shed 2 bases and J 2 bases; nucleotides not matched to a gene: 8. This CDR3 comprises 16 residues.